Reported below is one T cell receptor (beta chain). This entry is derived from a study of cytomegalovirus exposure and HLA in healthy donors. This CDR3 has 13 amino acids. Per germline, CDR1 LGHNT and CDR2 FRNRAP. The V gene lost 3 bases and the J gene lost 3 bases, with 7 bases spanning the gap. Amplification used 60 Vbeta primers and 13 Jbeta primers. Clones were read by immunoSEQ multiplex PCR, and TCRdb kept only the in-frame ones, dropping some. The sample carries under 120,000 clones, about 70% recorded once. The chain has TRBV12-5 and TRBJ2-3; D is unresolved. Sequenced sample: PBMCs. The TCR was taken from a man over 45 in good health and CMV-seropositive. The CDR3 nucleotides are TGTGCTAGTGGTTTCCAGATGACAGATACGCAGTATTTT. Encoded protein: CASGFQMTDTQYF.